The source of this TCR beta chain is a study of blood T cells in healthy people across ages. Alongside a J-beta primer mix, a sample-barcoded 5' primer served in a second PCR lasting roughly 6 to 11 cycles. MiXCR, applied by TCRdb to the 5' RACE reads, yields one record per CDR3 protein. This sample has approximately 2,000,000 distinct CDR3 sequences, with 30% to 40% found just once. V was pared by 2 bases and J by 8 bases, with 11 bases between. The CDR3 consists of 14 residues. Per the germline V gene, CDR1 is SGHRS and CDR2 is YFSETQ. Donors each provided about 9.5 milliliters of peripheral blood. The rearrangement uses TRBV5-1 and TRBJ1-6, with TRBD1 as a possible D gene (5 bases). What was sequenced was blood. The origin of this receptor is a human donor in good health. As DNA, the CDR3 is TGCGCCAGCAGCTTCGGGGCACAGGATTCACCCCTCCACTTT. Its protein is CASSFGAQDSPLHF.